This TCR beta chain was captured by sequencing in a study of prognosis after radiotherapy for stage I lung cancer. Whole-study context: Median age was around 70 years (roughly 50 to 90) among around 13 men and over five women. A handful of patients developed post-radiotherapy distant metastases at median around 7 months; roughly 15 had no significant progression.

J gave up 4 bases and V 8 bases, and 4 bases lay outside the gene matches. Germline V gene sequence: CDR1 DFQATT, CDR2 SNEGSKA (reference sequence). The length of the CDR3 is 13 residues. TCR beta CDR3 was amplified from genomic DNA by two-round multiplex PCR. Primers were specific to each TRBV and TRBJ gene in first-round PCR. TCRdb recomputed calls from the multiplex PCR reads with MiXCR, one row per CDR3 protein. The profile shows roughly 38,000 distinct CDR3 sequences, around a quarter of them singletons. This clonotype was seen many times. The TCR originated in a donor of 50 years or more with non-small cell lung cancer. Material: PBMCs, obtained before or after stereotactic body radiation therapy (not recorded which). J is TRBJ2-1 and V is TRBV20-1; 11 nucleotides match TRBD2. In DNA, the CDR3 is TGCAGTCCACTAGCGGGGGCATACAATGAGCAGTTCTTC. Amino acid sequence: CSPLAGAYNEQFF.